The rows below give T cell receptor beta chains drawn from one sample of a study of shared clonotypes between healthy human individuals. The repertoire was sequenced with immunoSEQ multiplex PCR; TCRdb's copy has only in-frame clones and lacks some. The repertoire has over a million clones, 78% of them found once; the top ten carry around 0.6%. Sequenced input: memory CD4+ T cells from PBMCs. Every receptor here comes from a man younger than 35 in good health. Some clones in this sample may be carry-over from other donors' samples. Each CDR3 is given with its conserved first and last residue. D genes are given only for firm matches. Clone size is not always given. Where it is, it says once, few, many or a class for expanded clones.

size	length	V	J	D	DNA	CDR3
.	14	TRBV19	TRBJ1-2	.	TGTGCCAGCCGACCCCGACAGTCAAACTATGGCTACACCTTC	CASRPRQSNYGYTF
.	19	TRBV5-1	TRBJ2-2	TRBD2	TGCGCCAGCAGCAAGGGACTAGCGGGAGGAAGTAAGGACACCGGGGAGCTGTTTTTT	CASSKGLAGGSKDTGELFF
.	15	TRBV7-3	TRBJ1-1	TRBD1	TGTGCCAGCAGCCACTCGACAGGGGGCGGCACTGAAGCTTTCTTT	CASSHSTGGGTEAFF
.	15	TRBV7-9	TRBJ2-7	.	TGTGCCAGCAGCCAAAAGGGGAAGGTCACCTACGAGCAGTACTTC	CASSQKGKVTYEQYF
.	13	TRBV7-2	TRBJ1-1	TRBD1	TGTGCCAGCAGCTTCATGAGGACAGGGGATTTTTTCTTT	CASSFMRTGDFFF
.	16	TRBV6-5	TRBJ2-3	.	TGTGCCAGCAGTTACTCGGGGGTCGGTGTGACAGATACGCAGTATTTT	CASSYSGVGVTDTQYF
.	14	TRBV6-1	TRBJ2-3	TRBD2	TGTGCCAGCAGGGTAGCGGGAGGGACAGATACGCAGTATTTT	CASRVAGGTDTQYF
.	16	TRBV27	TRBJ1-3	.	TGTGCCAGCAGTTCAGCGTGGGGGGTGGCTCGAAACACCATATATTTT	CASSSAWGVARNTIYF
once	16	TRBV6-1	TRBJ2-7	.	TGTGCCAGCAGTGAAGACTTTGTAGGTTTTGTTTACGAGCAGTACTTC	CASSEDFVGFVYEQYF
.	18	TRBV9	TRBJ1-2	TRBD1	TGTGCCAGCAGCTCCCCGCCCACTGTGGACAGGAGCCACTATGGCTACACCTTC	CASSSPPTVDRSHYGYTF
once	17	TRBV6-4	TRBJ1-5	TRBD1	TGTGCCAGCAGTGACGGAGACCGGGACAGGGCCCATCAGCCCCAGCATTTT	CASSDGDRDRAHQPQHF
.	19	TRBV4-1	TRBJ2-1	TRBD1	TGCGCCAGCAGCCAAGAATCAGGATTAGGACAGGGGGCCTACAATGAGCAGTTCTTC	CASSQESGLGQGAYNEQFF
.	14	TRBV27	TRBJ2-3	.	TGTGCCAGCAGTCGGCGTCAAAGCACAGATACGCAGTATTTT	CASSRRQSTDTQYF
.	17	TRBV7-2	TRBJ2-2	TRBD2	TGTGCCAGCAGCTTAGCGAAGGGGACTAGCGGCGTCGGGGAGCTGTTTTTT	CASSLAKGTSGVGELFF
.	15	TRBV15	TRBJ1-1	TRBD1	TGTGCCACCAGCAGTCCGTTGGGACAGGCCCCCACATTTTTCTTT	CATSSPLGQAPTFFF
.	18	TRBV18	TRBJ2-3	.	TGTGCCAGCTCACCACTTCTATTCGACATGGCTAGCACAGATACGCAGTATTTT	CASSPLLFDMASTDTQYF
.	13	TRBV28	TRBJ2-7	.	TGTGCCAGTTCACTAGCCTCCTTGTACGAGCAGTACTTC	CASSLASLYEQYF
once	13	TRBV15	TRBJ2-2	.	TGTGCCACCAGCTGGGACCTCACCGGGGAGCTGTTTTTT	CATSWDLTGELFF
.	15	TRBV5-1	TRBJ1-1	.	TGCGCCAGCAGCGCTACAGGGACCTCGCCCACTGAAGCTTTCTTT	CASSATGTSPTEAFF
.	14	TRBV5-1	TRBJ1-2	.	TGCGCCAGCACGAAGGAGGGGCCTAACTATGGCTACACCTTC	CASTKEGPNYGYTF
.	15	TRBV5-4	TRBJ2-2	.	TGTGCCAGCAGCTTGACAGGTTTTGGGTCCGGGGAGCTGTTTTTT	CASSLTGFGSGELFF
.	15	TRBV25-1	TRBJ2-1	TRBD2	TGTGCCAGCAGCCTAGCGGGAGGTATCTACAATGAGCAGTTCTTC	CASSLAGGIYNEQFF
.	14	TRBV18	TRBJ2-7	.	TGTGCCAGCTCACCCGCCCAGCGGAGCTACGAGCAGTACTTC	CASSPAQRSYEQYF
.	14	TRBV7-6	TRBJ2-1	TRBD1	TGTGCCAGCAGCTTCGTGGGACAGGGTACTGAGCAGTTCTTC	CASSFVGQGTEQFF
many	13	TRBV6-1	TRBJ1-5	.	TGTGCCAGCAGTGTCGTACAGAATCAGCCCCAGCATTTT	CASSVVQNQPQHF
.	15	TRBV5-1	TRBJ2-1	TRBD2	TGCGCCAGCAGCTTGGCACTAGCGGCTGGCAATGAGCAGTTCTTC	CASSLALAAGNEQFF
many	17	TRBV10-3	TRBJ2-1	TRBD2	TGTGCCATCAGTGACCTAAGACTAGCGAGCTCCTACAATGAGCAGTTCTTC	CAISDLRLASSYNEQFF
.	15	TRBV5-1	TRBJ2-6	.	TGCGCCAGCAGCCCCCAGATGACTGGGGCCAACGTCCTGACTTTC	CASSPQMTGANVLTF